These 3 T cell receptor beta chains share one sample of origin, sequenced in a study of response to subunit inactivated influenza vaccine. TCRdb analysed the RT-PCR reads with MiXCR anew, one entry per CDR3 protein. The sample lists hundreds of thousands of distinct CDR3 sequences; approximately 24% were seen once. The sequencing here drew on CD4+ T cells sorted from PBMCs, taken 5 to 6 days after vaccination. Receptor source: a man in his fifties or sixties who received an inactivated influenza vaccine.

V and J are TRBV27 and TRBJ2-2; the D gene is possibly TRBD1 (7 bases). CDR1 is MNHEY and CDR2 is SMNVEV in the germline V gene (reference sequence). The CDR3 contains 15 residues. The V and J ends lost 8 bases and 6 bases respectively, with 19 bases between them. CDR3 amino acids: CASAHGGGRPGELFF. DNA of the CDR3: TGTGCCAGCGCCCATGGAGGGGGCCGCCCCGGGGAGCTGTTTTTT.

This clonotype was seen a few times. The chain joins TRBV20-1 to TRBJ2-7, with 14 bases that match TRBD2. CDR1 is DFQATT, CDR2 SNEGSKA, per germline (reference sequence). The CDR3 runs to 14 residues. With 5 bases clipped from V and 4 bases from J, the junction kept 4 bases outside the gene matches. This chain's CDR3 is CSAGTSGRTYEQYF. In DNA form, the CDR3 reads TGCAGTGCTGGGACTAGCGGGAGAACTTACGAGCAGTACTTC.

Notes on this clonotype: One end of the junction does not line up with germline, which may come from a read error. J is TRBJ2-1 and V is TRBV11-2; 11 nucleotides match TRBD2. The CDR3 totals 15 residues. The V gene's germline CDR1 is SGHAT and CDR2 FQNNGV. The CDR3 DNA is TGTGCCAGCAGTTTAGCGGGAGGGCCGACTAATGAGCAGTTCTTC. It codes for CASSLAGGPTNEQFF.